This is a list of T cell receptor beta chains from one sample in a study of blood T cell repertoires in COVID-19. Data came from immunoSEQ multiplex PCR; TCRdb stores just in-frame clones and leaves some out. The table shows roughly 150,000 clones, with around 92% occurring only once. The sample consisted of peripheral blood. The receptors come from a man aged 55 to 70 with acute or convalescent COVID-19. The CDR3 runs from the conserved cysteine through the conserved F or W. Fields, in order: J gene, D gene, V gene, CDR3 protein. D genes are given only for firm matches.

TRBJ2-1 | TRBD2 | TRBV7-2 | CASSLEPKLAGGHNEQFF
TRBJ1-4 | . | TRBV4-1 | CASAPGARVLNEKLFF
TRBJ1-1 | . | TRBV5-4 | CASSLPGHLNTEAFF
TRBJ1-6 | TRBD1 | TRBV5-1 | CASSWETGHNSPLHF
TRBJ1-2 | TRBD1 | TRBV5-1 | CASSLAPGGEGGYTF
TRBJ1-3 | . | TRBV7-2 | CASSLVAGYSGNTIYF
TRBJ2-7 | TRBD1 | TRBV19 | CASRKTGVYEQYF
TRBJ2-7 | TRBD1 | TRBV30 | CAYVPTGGKYEQYF
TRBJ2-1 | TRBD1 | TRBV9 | CASNRQGGNEQFF
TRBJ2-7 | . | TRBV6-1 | CASSDRLEQYF
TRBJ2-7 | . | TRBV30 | CASTVGHEQYF
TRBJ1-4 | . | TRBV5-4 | CASSTAQEKLFF
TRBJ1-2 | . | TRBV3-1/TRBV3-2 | CAGSQVITGTYGYTF
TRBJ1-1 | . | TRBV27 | CASSLSGTARGTEAFF
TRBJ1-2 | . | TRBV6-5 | CASSYRDDGYTF
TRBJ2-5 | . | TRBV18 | CASSPGEGETQYF
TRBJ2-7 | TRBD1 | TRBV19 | CASSAGTGGIYEQYF
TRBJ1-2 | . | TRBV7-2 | CASSSMGKTAGYTF
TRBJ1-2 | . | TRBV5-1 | CASSLEPGVGNLANYGYTF
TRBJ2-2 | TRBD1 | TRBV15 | CATSRGQGAGTGELFF
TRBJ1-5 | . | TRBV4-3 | CASSQQHGGGASNQPQHF
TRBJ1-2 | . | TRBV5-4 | CASSLLYGGVNNYGYTF
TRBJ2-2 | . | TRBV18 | CASSPRTGTSSTGELFF
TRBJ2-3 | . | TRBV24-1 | CATSDLGRGGTDTQYF
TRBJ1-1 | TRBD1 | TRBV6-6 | CASSTGTGWTEAFF
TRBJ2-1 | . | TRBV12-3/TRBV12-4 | CASSEQFAEQFF
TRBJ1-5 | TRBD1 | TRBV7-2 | CASSLVGQGTQPQHF
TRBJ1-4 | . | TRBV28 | CASSPPATNEKLFF
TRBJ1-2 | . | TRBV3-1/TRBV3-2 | CASQAGCGYTF
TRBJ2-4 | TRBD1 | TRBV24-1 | CATSDTGTGINIQYF
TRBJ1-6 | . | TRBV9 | CASSVAGSYSYNSPLHF
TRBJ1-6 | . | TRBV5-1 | CASSLATADNSPLHF
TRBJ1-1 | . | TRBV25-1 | CASSVNRNTEAFF
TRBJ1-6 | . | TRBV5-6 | CASSFGRSPLHF
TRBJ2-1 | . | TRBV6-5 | CASSLSQVANEQFF
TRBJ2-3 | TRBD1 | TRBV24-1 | CATSQTGGGDTQYF
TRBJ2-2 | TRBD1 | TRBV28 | CASSPHRGLVGELFF
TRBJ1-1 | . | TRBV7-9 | CASSIHRSSGNTEAFF
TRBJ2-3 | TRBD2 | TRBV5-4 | CASSSGTSGGPTDTQYF
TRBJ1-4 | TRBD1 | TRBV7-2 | CASSSSTGGRGKLFF
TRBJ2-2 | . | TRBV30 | CAWSVGAGVNTGELFF
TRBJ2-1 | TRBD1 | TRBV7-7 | CASSPGTGVVDEQFF
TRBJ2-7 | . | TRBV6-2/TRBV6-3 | CASSRDILYEQYF
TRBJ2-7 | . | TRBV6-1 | CASSEAGRASYEQYF
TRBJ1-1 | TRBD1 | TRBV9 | CASSRTGDLTEAFF
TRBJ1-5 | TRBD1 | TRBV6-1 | CASSVATGYGVFSNQPQHF
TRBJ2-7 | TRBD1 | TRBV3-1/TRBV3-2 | CASSQFGDRAYEQYF
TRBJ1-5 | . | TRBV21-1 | CASSRSDMGAACNQPQHF
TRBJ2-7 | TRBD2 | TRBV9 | CASSVGSGGTYEQYF
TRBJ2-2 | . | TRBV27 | CASSLGGAGTGELFF